The rows below give T cell receptor beta chains drawn from one sample of a study of CD8 T cells in ankylosing spondylitis. One entry per CDR3 protein, called by TCRdb with MiXCR from the 5' RACE reads. Of 160,000 or so distinct CDR3 sequences listed, approximately 10% are singletons. The specimen sequenced was blood, either unsorted or a sorted T cell fraction (not recorded which). The receptor source for this set is a female donor with ankylosing spondylitis or in good health (not recorded which). CDR3s include the opening cysteine and the closing phenylalanine or tryptophan. The order of the fields is V gene, clone size, D gene, J gene, CDR3 protein, CDR3 DNA. A D gene is named only where the DNA matches it firmly. Clone size, where shown, is once, few, many, or a class for clones that have expanded.

V gene: TRBV3-1; clone size: once; D gene: NA; J gene: TRBJ2-7; CDR3 protein: CASSQDWEVQYF; CDR3 DNA: TGTGCCAGCAGCCAAGATTGGGAGGTGCAGTACTTC
V gene: TRBV11-2; clone size: few; D gene: NA; J gene: TRBJ2-1; CDR3 protein: CASSGQIDNEQFF; CDR3 DNA: TGTGCCAGCAGCGGCCAGATCGACAATGAGCAGTTCTTC
V gene: TRBV27; clone size: NA; D gene: TRBD1; J gene: TRBJ1-1; CDR3 protein: CASSNGQGSTEAFF; CDR3 DNA: TGTGCCAGCAGTAATGGACAGGGTAGCACTGAAGCTTTCTTT
V gene: TRBV29-1; clone size: many; D gene: NA; J gene: TRBJ1-1; CDR3 protein: CSVDPRGWDTEAFF; CDR3 DNA: TGCAGCGTTGACCCGAGGGGGTGGGACACTGAAGCTTTCTTT
V gene: TRBV9; clone size: many; D gene: NA; J gene: TRBJ2-1; CDR3 protein: CASSEWGSSYNEQFF; CDR3 DNA: TGTGCCAGCAGCGAATGGGGTAGCTCCTACAATGAGCAGTTCTTC
V gene: TRBV13; clone size: many; D gene: TRBD2; J gene: TRBJ2-3; CDR3 protein: CASSSKPGTSGRTLTDTQYF; CDR3 DNA: TGTGCCAGCAGCTCAAAACCAGGGACTAGCGGGAGGACGCTCACAGATACGCAGTATTTT
V gene: TRBV6-1; clone size: few; D gene: NA; J gene: TRBJ2-5; CDR3 protein: CASKSRYQETQYF; CDR3 DNA: TGTGCCAGCAAGAGCAGATACCAAGAGACCCAGTACTTC
V gene: TRBV6-2/TRBV6-3; clone size: few; D gene: NA; J gene: TRBJ2-2; CDR3 protein: CASTPWKGANTGELFF; CDR3 DNA: TGTGCCAGCACCCCCTGGAAGGGGGCGAACACCGGGGAGCTGTTTTTT
V gene: TRBV7-6; clone size: few; D gene: NA; J gene: TRBJ2-5; CDR3 protein: CASSQLLGWDQETQYF; CDR3 DNA: TGTGCCAGCAGCCAACTGTTAGGTTGGGATCAAGAGACCCAGTACTTC
V gene: TRBV11-2; clone size: NA; D gene: NA; J gene: TRBJ2-3; CDR3 protein: CASSSGPPRADTQYF; CDR3 DNA: TGTGCCAGCAGCTCCGGGCCACCTAGGGCAGATACGCAGTATTTT
V gene: TRBV29-1; clone size: few; D gene: NA; J gene: TRBJ2-3; CDR3 protein: CSVDGVRDTQYF; CDR3 DNA: TGCAGCGTTGATGGCGTGAGAGATACGCAGTATTTT
V gene: TRBV12-3/TRBV12-4; clone size: few; D gene: NA; J gene: TRBJ2-7; CDR3 protein: CASSSTRWAGRNEQYF; CDR3 DNA: TGTGCCAGCAGTTCCACGAGATGGGCTGGGCGGAACGAGCAGTACTTC
V gene: TRBV6-5; clone size: few; D gene: TRBD1; J gene: TRBJ1-4; CDR3 protein: CASSYGRTGGGILFF; CDR3 DNA: TGTGCCAGCAGTTACGGAAGGACAGGGGGCGGCATACTGTTTTTT
V gene: TRBV29-1; clone size: NA; D gene: NA; J gene: TRBJ2-7; CDR3 protein: CSVEYSDTYEQYF; CDR3 DNA: TGCAGCGTTGAATACAGTGATACCTACGAGCAGTACTTC
V gene: TRBV25-1; clone size: NA; D gene: TRBD2; J gene: TRBJ2-2; CDR3 protein: CASRPTSGSTGELFF; CDR3 DNA: TGTGCCAGCAGGCCCACTAGCGGGAGTACCGGGGAGCTGTTTTTT
V gene: TRBV7-6; clone size: few; D gene: NA; J gene: TRBJ1-1; CDR3 protein: CASSHQGLTEAFF; CDR3 DNA: TGTGCCAGCAGCCATCAGGGGTTGACTGAAGCTTTCTTT
V gene: TRBV4-3; clone size: NA; D gene: NA; J gene: TRBJ2-1; CDR3 protein: CASSPVPGGTYNEQFF; CDR3 DNA: TGCGCCAGCAGCCCCGTTCCGGGCGGGACCTACAATGAGCAGTTCTTC
V gene: TRBV27; clone size: few; D gene: NA; J gene: TRBJ1-1; CDR3 protein: CASSGDINTEAFF; CDR3 DNA: TGTGCCAGCAGTGGGGATATAAACACTGAAGCTTTCTTT
V gene: TRBV15; clone size: NA; D gene: NA; J gene: TRBJ1-6; CDR3 protein: CATSRDAESSLTLHF; CDR3 DNA: TGTGCCACCAGCAGAGATGCTGAGTCCTCATTGACCCTCCACTTT
V gene: TRBV19; clone size: few; D gene: TRBD1; J gene: TRBJ2-1; CDR3 protein: CASSGYDRGQTNEQFF; CDR3 DNA: TGTGCCAGTAGTGGCTACGACAGGGGGCAAACAAATGAGCAGTTCTTC
V gene: TRBV7-9; clone size: few; D gene: TRBD1; J gene: TRBJ2-7; CDR3 protein: CASSLTGVGYEQYF; CDR3 DNA: TGTGCCAGCAGCTTGACAGGGGTTGGCTACGAGCAGTACTTC
V gene: TRBV7-9; clone size: few; D gene: TRBD2; J gene: TRBJ2-1; CDR3 protein: CASSLDEREMRGEQFF; CDR3 DNA: TGTGCCAGCAGCTTAGATGAGCGGGAGATGCGGGGTGAGCAGTTCTTC
V gene: TRBV24-1; clone size: many; D gene: NA; J gene: TRBJ2-1; CDR3 protein: CATSRDSSYNEQFF; CDR3 DNA: TGTGCCACCTCGCGGGACAGCTCCTACAATGAGCAGTTCTTC
V gene: TRBV7-9; clone size: few; D gene: NA; J gene: TRBJ2-7; CDR3 protein: CASSLDDDQYF; CDR3 DNA: TGTGCCAGCAGCCTTGATGACGACCAGTACTTC
V gene: TRBV28; clone size: many; D gene: TRBD1; J gene: TRBJ2-2; CDR3 protein: CASGNDRGRNTGELFF; CDR3 DNA: TGTGCCAGCGGGAATGACAGGGGGCGGAACACCGGGGAGCTGTTTTTT
V gene: TRBV5-6; clone size: few; D gene: NA; J gene: TRBJ2-7; CDR3 protein: CASSFSGAEQYF; CDR3 DNA: TGTGCCAGCAGTTTCTCGGGGGCCGAGCAGTACTTC
V gene: TRBV5-1; clone size: few; D gene: NA; J gene: TRBJ1-1; CDR3 protein: CASSLVGGRDTEAFF; CDR3 DNA: TGCGCCAGCAGCTTGGTTGGGGGGCGGGACACTGAAGCTTTCTTT
V gene: TRBV7-8; clone size: many; D gene: TRBD2; J gene: TRBJ2-1; CDR3 protein: CASSLQREGYNEQFF; CDR3 DNA: TGTGCCAGCTCCTTACAGCGGGAGGGCTACAATGAGCAGTTCTTC
V gene: TRBV29-1; clone size: few; D gene: NA; J gene: TRBJ2-7; CDR3 protein: CSVGLGGEQYF; CDR3 DNA: TGCAGCGTTGGACTAGGGGGCGAGCAGTACTTC
V gene: TRBV11-2; clone size: few; D gene: NA; J gene: TRBJ2-7; CDR3 protein: CASSFAQIPGPSYEQYF; CDR3 DNA: TGTGCCAGCAGCTTTGCTCAGATTCCGGGTCCTTCCTACGAGCAGTACTTC
V gene: TRBV12-3/TRBV12-4; clone size: many; D gene: NA; J gene: TRBJ2-5; CDR3 protein: CASNAQDSWETQYF; CDR3 DNA: TGTGCCAGCAATGCACAGGATTCGTGGGAGACCCAGTACTTC
V gene: TRBV7-6; clone size: few; D gene: TRBD2; J gene: TRBJ2-7; CDR3 protein: CASSNPLAGGYEQYF; CDR3 DNA: TGTGCCAGCAGCAACCCACTAGCGGGAGGGTACGAGCAGTACTTC
V gene: TRBV9; clone size: few; D gene: TRBD2; J gene: TRBJ2-2; CDR3 protein: CASSASSGSDTGELFF; CDR3 DNA: TGTGCCAGCAGCGCATCTAGCGGGAGTGACACCGGGGAGCTGTTTTTT
V gene: TRBV19; clone size: NA; D gene: NA; J gene: TRBJ2-7; CDR3 protein: CASSWGRGYEQYF; CDR3 DNA: TGTGCCAGTAGTTGGGGGAGAGGTTACGAGCAGTACTTC
V gene: TRBV7-9; clone size: few; D gene: TRBD1; J gene: TRBJ1-5; CDR3 protein: CASGQGANQPQHF; CDR3 DNA: TGTGCCAGCGGACAGGGGGCTAATCAGCCCCAGCATTTT
V gene: TRBV6-2/TRBV6-3; clone size: few; D gene: NA; J gene: TRBJ2-7; CDR3 protein: CASSPLEGLGEQYF; CDR3 DNA: TGTGCCAGCAGTCCGTTGGAGGGTCTGGGGGAGCAGTACTTC